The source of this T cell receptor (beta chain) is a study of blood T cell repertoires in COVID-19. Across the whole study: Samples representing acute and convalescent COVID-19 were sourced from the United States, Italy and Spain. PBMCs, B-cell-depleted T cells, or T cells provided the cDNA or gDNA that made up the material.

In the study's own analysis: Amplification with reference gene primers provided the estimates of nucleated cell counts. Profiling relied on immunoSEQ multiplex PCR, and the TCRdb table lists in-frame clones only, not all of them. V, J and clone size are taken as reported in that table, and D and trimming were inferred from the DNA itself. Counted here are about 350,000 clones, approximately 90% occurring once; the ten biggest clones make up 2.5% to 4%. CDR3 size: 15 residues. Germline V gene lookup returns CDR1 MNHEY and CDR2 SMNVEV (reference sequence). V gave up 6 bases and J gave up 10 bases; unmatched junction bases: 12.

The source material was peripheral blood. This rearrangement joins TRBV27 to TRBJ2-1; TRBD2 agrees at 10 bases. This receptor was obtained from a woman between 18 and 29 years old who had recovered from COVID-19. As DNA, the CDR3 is TGTGCCAGCAGAAAGCGGGAGGGCCGTAATTTAGAGCAGTTCTTC. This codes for CASRKREGRNLEQFF.